This TCR beta chain was identified during a study of T cell responses to AZD1222 COVID-19 vaccine. Germline V gene sequence: CDR1 SGHKS, CDR2 YYEKEE (reference sequence). The CDR3 is 17 residues long. V dropped 5 bases and J dropped 0; count of bases not matched to a gene: 7. Profiled with immunoSEQ multiplex PCR; TCRdb holds only in-frame clones, not every one. The data hold approximately 94,000 clones, with around 87% observed a single time. The clonotype originates from an adult in good health. This material consisted of peripheral blood, taken on day 0 of MenACWY control vaccination. The chain recombines TRBV5-5 with TRBJ2-6, with 8 bases matching TRBD2. CDR3 sequence (DNA): TGTGCCAGCAGGGCGGGGGGCTTCAGCTCTGGGGCCAACGTCCTGACTTTC. This gives the protein CASRAGGFSSGANVLTF.